This T cell receptor (beta chain) was recorded in a study of OX40 agonist ivuxolimab in advanced cancers. As for the study in general: Earlier anti-PD-1, anti-PD-L1 or anti-CTLA-4 therapy was permitted; 30% to 45% had received some.

A single count supports this clone. Its antigen remains unidentified. The method was immunoSEQ multiplex PCR; TCRdb's version includes in-frame clones alone and lacks a portion of them. This table has tens of thousands of clones, over 75% appearing once. Study results and caveats: Researchers did not determine the expanded peripheral T cells' antigen specificity. Expanded clones belonging to CD8+ T cells outnumbered, on average, those of CD4+. The study observed clonal expansion of CD4+ and CD8+ blood T cells by week 6 at 0.1 to 3.0 mg/kg.

The sequence derives from an adult with an advanced solid tumor such as melanoma, head and neck, liver or kidney cancer. Sample: CD4+ or CD8+ T cells sorted from blood, taken in a trial of the OX40 agonist ivuxolimab.

The DNA of the CDR3 is TGTGCCAGCAGCTTAGGTCCTCTGGGGGCCTACGAGCAGTACTTC. It yields the protein CASSLGPLGAYEQYF. The chain has TRBV7-2 and TRBJ2-7; perhaps D is TRBD1 or TRBD2 (5 bases each). Germline values: CDR1 SGHTA, CDR2 FQGNSA. This CDR3 is 15 amino acids long. V lost 1 base, J lost 2 bases, and 12 bases lay in between.